This passage covers 22 T cell receptor beta chains from one sample sequenced in a study of breast tumors, draining lymph nodes, adjacent tissues. Samples came from axillary lymph nodes draining the breast cancer. Each CDR3 protein gets one entry after TCRdb re-called the multiplex PCR reads with MiXCR. Among about 140,000 distinct CDR3 sequences listed, 32% were seen once. The sample comprised axillary lymph node tissue. The origin of the receptors is a female donor with breast cancer. Some clones in this sample may be carry-over from other donors' samples.

Regarding this clonotype: One end of the junction is discordant with germline, which a read error may explain. This rearrangement joins TRBV7-7 to TRBJ2-7; D is undetermined. Germline V gives CDR1 SSHAT, CDR2 FNYEAQ (reference sequence). The CDR3 extends over 12 amino acids. The CDR3 spells CASSSLSYERYF. DNA for the CDR3: TGTGCTAGCAGCTCCCTTTCCTACGAGCGGTACTTC.

The chain couples TRBV29-1 to TRBJ1-4, with D hard to call. CDR1 is SQVTM and CDR2 is ANQGSEA in the germline V gene. Trimming took 8 bases from V and 5 from J, leaving 24 bases between them. CDR3 length: 16 amino acids. CDR3 coding DNA: TGCAGCTTCTCGGGGTTAGCGGGTCACAACAATGAAAAACTGTTTTTT. As protein: CSFSGLAGHNNEKLFF.

This clonotype has ten or more counts. The chain is built from TRBV6-1 and TRBJ2-5; weak D call: TRBD1 (5 bases). Trimming left V 6 bases short and J 9 bases short, with 17 bases between. The CDR3 extends over 13 amino acids. The germline V gene has CDR1 MNHNS and CDR2 SASEGT. The CDR3 DNA sequence: TGTGCCAGCAGAACAGGCACCACAAAGTCCCAGTACTTC. This codes for CASRTGTTKSQYF.

Note on this clonotype: This could be a read error, since a much larger clone is one nucleotide away. The rearrangement uses TRBV5-1 and TRBJ2-7; TRBD2 agrees at 9 bases. TRBJ2-5 explains the end of the DNA better; the J call may be wrong. The CDR3 length is 15 residues. Germline V lookup: CDR1 SGHRS, CDR2 YFSETQ. This CDR3 reads CASSHSGGGGETQYF. The CDR3 nucleotides are TGCGCCAGCAGCCATAGCGGGGGTGGAGGAGAGACCCAGTACTTC.

As to this clonotype: An end of the junction differs from the germline gene, which may be a read error. The rearrangement joins TRBV4-2 to TRBJ2-6; TRBD1 might be the D (5 bases). The CDR3 runs to 18 residues. From germline, CDR1 is LGHNA and CDR2 YNFKEQ. The CDR3 bases are TGTGCCAGCAGCCAAGCCCTGGCAGTTTCCTCTGGGGCCAGCGTCCCGACTTTC. Protein product: CASSQALAVSSGASVPTF.

This chain uses TRBV20-1 with TRBJ2-5, with 11 bases identical to TRBD1. Germline CDR1 reads DFQATT; CDR2 reads SNEGSKA (reference sequence). The V gene end was trimmed by 5 bases and the J gene end by 5 bases; junction bases not matched to a gene: 13. CDR3 size: 16 residues. As DNA, the CDR3 is TGCAGTGCTCGCCGGGACAGGGGGTTCACCGGGGAGACCCAGTACTTC. Amino acid sequence: CSARRDRGFTGETQYF.

This clonotype was counted many times. V and J are TRBV24-1 and TRBJ2-3, with D possibly being TRBD2 (6 bases). V was shortened by 3 bases and J by 1 base, with 13 bases between the two germline ends. The CDR3 is made up of 16 amino acids. The germline gives CDR1 KGHDR, CDR2 SFDVKD. CDR3 in DNA: TGTGCCACCAGTGATCCCAGCGGGCGGGGCACAGATACGCAGTATTTT. Translated, it gives CATSDPSGRGTDTQYF.

This clonotype occurred many times. This rearrangement joins TRBV19 to TRBJ1-5; D is unclear. V dropped 4 bases and J dropped 2 bases, with 15 bases sitting between them. The CDR3 has 16 amino acids. Germline V gene data show CDR1 as LNHDA and CDR2 as SQIVND (reference sequence). DNA of the CDR3: TGTGCCAGTAGTAGGGCAATGCTGGGCGGCAATCAGCCCCAGCATTTT. Residues: CASSRAMLGGNQPQHF.

This clonotype was picked up many times. The chain combines TRBV4-1 with TRBJ2-4; 9 positions match TRBD1. The CDR3 consists of 17 residues. The V gene's germline CDR1 is MGHRA and CDR2 YSYEKL. J was trimmed by 7 bases and V by 4 bases; bases with no gene match: 14. CDR3 sequence reads: CASSPRERTGEGNIQYF. The CDR3 DNA follows: TGCGCCAGCAGCCCGAGAGAAAGGACAGGGGAGGGGAACATTCAGTACTTC.

The sample holds many counts of this clonotype. V usage is TRBV5-1 and J usage is TRBJ2-3; D gene uncertain. Trimming took 4 bases from V and 5 from J, leaving 17 bases between them. This CDR3 region has 15 residues. CDR1 is SGHRS, CDR2 YFSETQ, per germline. DNA of the CDR3: TGCGCCAGCAGCCGGACGGCAGACCAACGAGATACGCAGTATTTT. This gives the protein CASSRTADQRDTQYF.

The sample holds many counts of this clonotype. This chain connects TRBV9 to TRBJ2-5, with D possibly matching TRBD2 (6 bases). This CDR3 comprises 14 residues. Germline V gene lookup returns CDR1 SGDLS and CDR2 YYNGEE. The V end lost 0 bases, the J end lost 5 bases, and 11 bases lay between the germline ends. Here the CDR3 reads CASSVETGGETQYF. The CDR3 nucleotides are TGTGCCAGCAGCGTAGAAACAGGAGGGGAGACCCAGTACTTC.

This clonotype was counted a few times. The conserved phenylalanine or tryptophan is not found at the CDR3 terminus, so this likely reflects a read error. Because the CDR3's place on the DNA is in doubt, the DNA is left out and the CDR3 is given as listed by TCRdb. CDR3 sequence reads: CASSLQERGHG. V and J are TRBV7-8 and TRBJ1-5; TRBD1 was called by the table and not checked on the DNA. The length of the CDR3 is 11 amino acids, counting both ends. Germline V lookup: CDR1 SGHVS, CDR2 FQNEAQ.

DNA for the CDR3: TGTGCCAGCAGCTTAAGCAGGAGCCACACTGAAGCTTTCTTT. Amino acids: CASSLSRSHTEAFF. The chain recombines TRBV7-2 with TRBJ1-1; D not certain. This CDR3 contains 14 residues. CDR1 and CDR2 (germline): SGHTA, FQGNSA. Between the trimmed V and J ends, which lost 2 bases and 3 bases, there was a span of 10 bases. The full variable domain, rest sourced from reference TRBV7-2 and TRBJ1-1, is GAGVSQSPSNKVTEKGKDVELRCDPISGHTALYWYRQSLGQGLEFLIYFQGNSAPDKSGLPSDRFSAERTGGSVSTLTIQRTQQEDSAVYLCASSLSRSHTEAFFGQGTRLTVV.

This clonotype was observed at least ten times. The CDR3 loop reads CASSVGTTHNSPLHF. The CDR3 DNA reads TGTGCCAGCAGCGTAGGGACAACTCATAATTCACCCCTCCACTTT. The chain links TRBV9 to TRBJ1-6, with D tentatively TRBD1 (5 bases). V shed 0 bases and J shed 5 bases, with 9 bases lying between them. The CDR3 is made up of 15 amino acids. Germline V gives CDR1 SGDLS, CDR2 YYNGEE.

This chain joins TRBV20-1 and TRBJ1-1, with D perhaps matching TRBD1 (5 bases). V lost 7 bases to trimming and J lost 0 bases, with 15 bases between them. The CDR3 is 14 amino acids. From germline, CDR1 is DFQATT and CDR2 SNEGSKA (reference sequence). The CDR3 DNA follows: TGCAGTGGAGGGGACGGCAGCCTGAACACTGAAGCTTTCTTT. This codes for CSGGDGSLNTEAFF.

This chain uses TRBV25-1 with TRBJ2-1, with TRBD2 identical over 7 bases. J gave up 5 bases and V 3 bases, and 7 bases lay outside the gene matches. The CDR3 is made up of 15 amino acids. Germline V CDR1 and CDR2: MGHDK, SYGVNS. This chain's CDR3 is CASSDGGGVDNEQFF. The CDR3 DNA reads TGTGCCAGCAGTGATGGGGGGGGGGTGGACAATGAGCAGTTCTTC.

This clonotype was found many times. The gene calls are TRBV3-1 and TRBJ2-2, with a weak D call TRBD2 (5 bases). The CDR3 is 16 amino acids. The V gene lost 1 base and the J gene lost 2 bases, with 11 bases spanning the gap. Germline V gives CDR1 LGHDT, CDR2 YNNKEL (reference sequence). The CDR3 sequence is CASSQGERINTGELFF. CDR3 DNA: TGTGCCAGCAGCCAAGGAGAGCGGATTAACACCGGGGAGCTGTTTTTT.

About this clonotype itself: It is likely a read error, because the conserved phenylalanine at the end of the CDR3 is missing. No DNA is shown, since the ends of the CDR3 on it are uncertain; the CDR3 is the one TCRdb lists. The CDR3 protein is CASSWGLV. The chain joins TRBV12-3 or TRBV12-4 to TRBJ2-2; the table calls TRBD2, which could not be checked here. The CDR3 extends over 8 residues, inclusive of both ends.

A few counts support this clonotype. This rearrangement joins TRBV7-6 to TRBJ2-5; D is perhaps TRBD1 or TRBD2 (5 bases each). Germline CDR1 reads SGHVS; CDR2 reads FNYEAQ. The CDR3 covers 14 residues. With 5 bases removed from V and 5 bases from J, the gap between germline ends came to 15 bases. The CDR3: CASSPSRGSETQYF. The CDR3 DNA is TGTGCCAGCAGCCCCAGTCGGGGCTCGGAGACCCAGTACTTC.

This clonotype was counted at least ten times. This sequence joins TRBV19 and TRBJ2-7, with 7 nucleotides matching TRBD2. The CDR3 runs 14 residues. CDR1 LNHDA and CDR2 SQIVND come from the germline V gene (reference sequence). J was trimmed by 1 base and V by 5 bases; bases with no gene match: 5. This CDR3 is CASSRQGGSYEQYF. For the CDR3, the DNA is TGTGCCAGTAGTCGGCAGGGAGGGTCCTACGAGCAGTACTTC. The full variable domain, with the rest looked up from reference TRBV19 and TRBJ2-7, is DGGITQSPKYLFRKEGQNVTLSCEQNLNHDAMYWYRQDPGQGLRLIYYSQIVNDFQKGDIAEGYSVSREKKESFPLTVTSAQKNPTAFYLCASSRQGGSYEQYFGPGTRLTVT.

On this clonotype itself: One end of the junction varies from germline; a read error may be responsible. The V call is TRBV7-8, the J call TRBJ2-6, with 8 bases lining up with TRBD1. The CDR3 runs to 14 residues. Germline V gene lookup returns CDR1 SGHVS and CDR2 FQNEAQ. In nucleotides, the CDR3 is TGTGCCAGCAGCTTAAGAACAGGGGGCAACGTCCTGACTTTC. Protein: CASSLRTGGNVLTF.

The V call is TRBV10-3, the J call TRBJ2-7; TRBD1 matches 11 bases. The germline V gene has CDR1 ENHRY and CDR2 SYGVKD. With V trimmed by 10 bases and J by 3 bases, 5 bases remained unmatched. This CDR3 is built from 13 residues. CDR3 amino acids: CATGQGAFYEQYF. The CDR3 coding sequence is TGTGCCACTGGACAGGGGGCCTTCTACGAGCAGTACTTC.